A selection of T cell receptor beta chains follows, all from one sample in a study of OX40 agonist ivuxolimab in advanced cancers. TCRdb keeps only in-frame clones here, not all; method: immunoSEQ multiplex PCR. The sample lists roughly 64,000 clones; around 93% were seen once. The sequencing here drew on CD4+ or CD8+ T cells sorted from blood, taken in a trial of the OX40 agonist ivuxolimab. The receptors here all came from an adult with an advanced solid tumor such as melanoma, head and neck, liver or kidney cancer. CDR3s include the opening cysteine and the closing phenylalanine or tryptophan.

V gene: TRBV4-2
J gene: TRBJ2-1
CDR3 protein: CASSQEGLAGYNEQFF

V gene: TRBV7-2
J gene: TRBJ1-2
CDR3 protein: CASSLTGESRYTF

V gene: TRBV7-2
J gene: TRBJ1-1
CDR3 protein: CASSLGHSSLTEAFF

V gene: TRBV7-8
J gene: TRBJ2-5
CDR3 protein: CASSIGGETQYF

V gene: TRBV4-2
J gene: TRBJ1-4
CDR3 protein: CASSPRQGNEKLFF

V gene: TRBV19
J gene: TRBJ2-3
CDR3 protein: CASTRDSTDTQYF

V gene: TRBV6-1
J gene: TRBJ2-5
CDR3 protein: CASSELGRWSGEETQYF

V gene: TRBV11-3
J gene: TRBJ2-1
CDR3 protein: CASSLVEDEQFF

V gene: TRBV7-2
J gene: TRBJ2-3
CDR3 protein: CASSWIGTSDFTPDTQYF

V gene: TRBV4-1
J gene: TRBJ2-1
CDR3 protein: CASSQGFVTSGRDEQFF

V gene: TRBV27
J gene: TRBJ1-2
CDR3 protein: CASSLRGQGADGYTF

V gene: TRBV18
J gene: TRBJ2-6
CDR3 protein: CASSPPNSAGGVSGANVLTF

V gene: TRBV9
J gene: TRBJ2-7
CDR3 protein: CASSAGQGPYEQYF

V gene: TRBV7-8
J gene: TRBJ2-2
CDR3 protein: CASSGLAENTGELFF

V gene: TRBV10-2
J gene: TRBJ2-3
CDR3 protein: CARENSGSTDTQYF

V gene: TRBV9
J gene: TRBJ1-1
CDR3 protein: CASSVGAAGAINTEAFF

V gene: TRBV5-1
J gene: TRBJ1-5
CDR3 protein: CASSLGGGNQPQHF

V gene: TRBV19
J gene: TRBJ1-5
CDR3 protein: CASSMDRDQPQHF

V gene: TRBV2
J gene: TRBJ1-5
CDR3 protein: CASCEQGYNQPQHF

V gene: TRBV5-1
J gene: TRBJ2-5
CDR3 protein: CASSYQYSQETQYF

V gene: TRBV7-2
J gene: TRBJ1-5
CDR3 protein: CASSLGQTYQPQHF

V gene: TRBV5-1
J gene: TRBJ2-3
CDR3 protein: CASSLAGSGGTDTQYF

V gene: TRBV11-2
J gene: TRBJ1-4
CDR3 protein: CASSLSGIVSEKLFF

V gene: TRBV19
J gene: TRBJ2-5
CDR3 protein: CASSRREGQTQYF

V gene: TRBV6-1
J gene: TRBJ2-6
CDR3 protein: CASTDSSGANVLTF

V gene: TRBV18
J gene: TRBJ2-5
CDR3 protein: CASSPESGPQYF

V gene: TRBV28
J gene: TRBJ2-7
CDR3 protein: CASNQIRFPYEQYF

V gene: TRBV2
J gene: TRBJ2-3
CDR3 protein: CASSGPLERYF

V gene: TRBV10-3
J gene: TRBJ2-7
CDR3 protein: CAISESDPREQYF

V gene: TRBV7-9
J gene: TRBJ2-7
CDR3 protein: CASATGQASYEQYF

V gene: TRBV18
J gene: TRBJ1-3
CDR3 protein: CASSPSGPSGNTIYF

V gene: TRBV11-2
J gene: TRBJ1-4
CDR3 protein: CASGPDRANEKLFF

V gene: TRBV6-5
J gene: TRBJ2-1
CDR3 protein: CASRRNRDRNNEQFF

V gene: TRBV4-1
J gene: TRBJ2-1
CDR3 protein: CASSQPRGRSPYNEQFF

V gene: TRBV7-7
J gene: TRBJ2-2
CDR3 protein: CASSRAGTNTGELFF

V gene: TRBV5-1
J gene: TRBJ2-3
CDR3 protein: CASSGGTGTSTDTQYF

V gene: TRBV7-8
J gene: TRBJ1-5
CDR3 protein: CASSLRDNLFNQPQHF

V gene: TRBV28
J gene: TRBJ1-5
CDR3 protein: CASSPTGTRSSQHF

V gene: TRBV10-3
J gene: TRBJ1-1
CDR3 protein: CAISSGQGASEAFF

V gene: TRBV4-3
J gene: TRBJ2-3
CDR3 protein: CASSQLFTSGSTDTQYF

V gene: TRBV6-6
J gene: TRBJ1-2
CDR3 protein: CASSSPFPGAYGYTF

V gene: TRBV4-1
J gene: TRBJ2-7
CDR3 protein: CASSQEFSSTYEQYF

V gene: TRBV5-1
J gene: TRBJ1-1
CDR3 protein: CASSLVTGVAGTEAFF

V gene: TRBV7-7
J gene: TRBJ1-2
CDR3 protein: CASSCNGGTPPYSYGYTF

V gene: TRBV7-9
J gene: TRBJ2-1
CDR3 protein: CASSPANYNEQFF

V gene: TRBV15
J gene: TRBJ2-5
CDR3 protein: CATSTEGGPRETQYF

V gene: TRBV5-1
J gene: TRBJ2-3
CDR3 protein: CASSLGTTDTQYF

V gene: TRBV4-1
J gene: TRBJ2-1
CDR3 protein: CASGQTPSGRAGNEQFF

V gene: TRBV30
J gene: TRBJ1-1
CDR3 protein: CAWSVWNEAFF

V gene: TRBV5-1
J gene: TRBJ2-5
CDR3 protein: CASSLAPGQGHQETQYF

V gene: TRBV7-2
J gene: TRBJ1-2
CDR3 protein: CASSLIPGARVGYTF

V gene: TRBV6-1
J gene: TRBJ1-5
CDR3 protein: CASSVNPLNSNQPQHF

V gene: TRBV19
J gene: TRBJ1-3
CDR3 protein: CASSNTGESGNTIYF

V gene: TRBV19
J gene: TRBJ2-1
CDR3 protein: CASSSSAGAYNEQFF

V gene: TRBV5-4
J gene: TRBJ2-5
CDR3 protein: CASNTRDRKETQYF

V gene: TRBV7-9
J gene: TRBJ1-2
CDR3 protein: CASSLLGQGAYGYTF

V gene: TRBV30
J gene: TRBJ1-5
CDR3 protein: CAWSPYRLYSNQPQHF

V gene: TRBV9
J gene: TRBJ1-1
CDR3 protein: CASSVVDNLWTEAFF